The T cell receptor beta chain described here comes from a study of CD8+ T cells in alopecia areata. Reverse transcribed after extraction, RNA yielded cDNA as the sequencing template. The method was immunoSEQ multiplex PCR; TCRdb's version includes in-frame clones alone and lacks a portion of them. This table holds a few hundred thousand clones, under 70% found once. Trimming cost V 0 bases and J 2 bases, with 8 bases left between them. CDR1 GTSNPN and CDR2 SVGIG come from the germline V gene (reference sequence). This CDR3 has 14 residues. The material sequenced was CD4+ T cells sorted from blood, taken at week 0. The rearrangement joins TRBV30 to TRBJ1-3; TRBD1 is a possible D gene (5 bases). The TCR comes from a human donor with alopecia areata. The DNA for the CDR3 is TGTGCCTGGAGTGTGACAGCTACTGGAAACACCATATATTTT. Amino acids: CAWSVTATGNTIYF.